This T cell receptor (beta chain) was retrieved from a study of post-analysis software for immune sequencing data. Germline CDR1 reads SGDLS; CDR2 reads YYNGEE. There are 16 residues in the CDR3. The junction had 11 bases not matched to a gene; V was cut back by 3 bases and J by 4 bases. Findings and caveats of the study: TRBV segments more frequent in patients than in controls numbered roughly 5 and included TRBV5-6, TRBV5-1 and TRBV20-1. Those with multiple sclerosis, the patient group, showed significantly lower normalized Chao1 diversity than controls. F measure grouped same-batch samples tightly together.

Concerning this clonotype itself: Antigen unknown.

Libraries were made from TCR beta cDNA, and they carried unique molecular identifiers. Each CDR3 protein is one row after TCRdb ran MiXCR on the PCR reads. The table has 650,000 to 900,000 distinct CDR3 sequences, roughly 46% seen once. The rearrangement links TRBV9 to TRBJ2-7, with 9 bases aligning to TRBD1. The sequence derives from a girl between 5 and 17 years old with multiple sclerosis. Material for sequencing was blood. CDR3 amino acids: CASSANPGQGFYEQYF. CDR3 coding DNA: TGTGCCAGCAGCGCAAACCCGGGACAGGGATTTTACGAGCAGTACTTC.